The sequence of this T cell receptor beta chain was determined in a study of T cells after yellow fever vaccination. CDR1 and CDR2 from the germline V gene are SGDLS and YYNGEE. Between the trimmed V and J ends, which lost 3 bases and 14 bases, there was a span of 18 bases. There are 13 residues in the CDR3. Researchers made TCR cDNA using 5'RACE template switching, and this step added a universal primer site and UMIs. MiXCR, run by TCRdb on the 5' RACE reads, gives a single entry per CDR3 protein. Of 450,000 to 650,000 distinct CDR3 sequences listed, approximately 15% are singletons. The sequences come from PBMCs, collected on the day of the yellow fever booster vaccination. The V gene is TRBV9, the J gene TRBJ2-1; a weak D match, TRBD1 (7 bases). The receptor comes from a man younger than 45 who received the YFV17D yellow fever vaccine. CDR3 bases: TGTGCCAGCAGCGCGACAGGAGGGACAGCCGAGTTCTTC. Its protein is CASSATGGTAEFF.